The clone carrying this T cell receptor beta chain was seen repeatedly, ten times or more. Its target is not known. The data originate from a study of CD8 T cells in ankylosing spondylitis. Trimming took 1 base from V and 9 from J, leaving 13 bases between them. This CDR3 region has 15 residues. CDR1 LGHNA and CDR2 YNFKEQ come from the germline V gene. The authors made TCR beta libraries by quantitative 5'-RACE with molecular barcodes. TCRdb recomputed calls from the 5' RACE reads with MiXCR, one row per CDR3 protein. The sample consists of 100,000 to 150,000 distinct CDR3 sequences, roughly 6.6% of them appearing once. The study's findings and limits: Clones linked with disease were CD8+ and fairly uncommon in the peripheral blood. Seemingly distinctive of ankylosing spondylitis blood was a TCR beta motif formed by eight highly homologous variants. Both synovial fluid and blood in reactive arthritis had previously been reported to carry some motif variants.

The rearrangement uses TRBV4-2 and TRBJ1-6; D is perhaps TRBD1 (5 bases). Sequenced: blood, either unsorted or a sorted T cell fraction (not recorded which). This clonotype was sampled from a male donor with ankylosing spondylitis or in good health (not recorded which). CDR3 DNA: TGTGCCAGCAGCCAAGCGGCCCAGGGACGTTCACCCCTCCACTTT. Translated, it gives CASSQAAQGRSPLHF.